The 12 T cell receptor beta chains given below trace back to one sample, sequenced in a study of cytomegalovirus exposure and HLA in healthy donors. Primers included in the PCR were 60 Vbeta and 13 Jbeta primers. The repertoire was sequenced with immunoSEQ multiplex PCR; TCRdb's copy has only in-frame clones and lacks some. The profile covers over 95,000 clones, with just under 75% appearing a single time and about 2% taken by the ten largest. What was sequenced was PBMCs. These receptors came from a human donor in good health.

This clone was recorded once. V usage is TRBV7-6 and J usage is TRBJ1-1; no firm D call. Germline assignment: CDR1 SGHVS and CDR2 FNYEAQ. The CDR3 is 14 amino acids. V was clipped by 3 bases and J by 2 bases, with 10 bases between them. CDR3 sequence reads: CASSLGGYNTEAFF. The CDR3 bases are TGTGCCAGCAGCTTGGGAGGCTACAACACTGAAGCTTTCTTT.

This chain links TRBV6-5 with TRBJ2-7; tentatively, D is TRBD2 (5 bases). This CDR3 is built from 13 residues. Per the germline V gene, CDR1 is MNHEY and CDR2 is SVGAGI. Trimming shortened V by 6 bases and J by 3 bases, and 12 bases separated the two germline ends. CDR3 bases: TGTGCCAGCAGCCGTCAAGAGGGCTACGAGCAGTACTTC. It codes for CASSRQEGYEQYF.

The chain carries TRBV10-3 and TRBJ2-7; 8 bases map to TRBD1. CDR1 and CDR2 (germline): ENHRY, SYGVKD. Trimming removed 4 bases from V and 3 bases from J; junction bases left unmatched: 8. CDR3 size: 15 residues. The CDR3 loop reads CAISGNDRGSYEQYF. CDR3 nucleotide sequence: TGTGCCATCAGTGGGAACGACAGGGGAAGCTACGAGCAGTACTTC.

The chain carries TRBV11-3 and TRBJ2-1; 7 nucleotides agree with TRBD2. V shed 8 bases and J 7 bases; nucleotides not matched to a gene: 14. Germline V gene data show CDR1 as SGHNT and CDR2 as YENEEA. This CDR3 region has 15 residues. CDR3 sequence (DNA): TGTGCCAGCTCGATAGAAGCGGGAAATTCTAATGAGCAGTTCTTC. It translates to CASSIEAGNSNEQFF. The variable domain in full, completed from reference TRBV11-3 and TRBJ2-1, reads EAGVVQSPRYKIIEKKQPVAFWCNPISGHNTLYWYLQNLGQGPELLIRYENEEAVDDSQLPKDRFSAERLKGVDSTLKIQPAELGDSAVYLCASSIEAGNSNEQFFGPGTRLTVL.

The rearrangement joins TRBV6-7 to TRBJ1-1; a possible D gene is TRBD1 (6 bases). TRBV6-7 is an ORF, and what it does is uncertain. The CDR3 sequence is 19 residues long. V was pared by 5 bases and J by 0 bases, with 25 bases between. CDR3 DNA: TGTGCCAGCAGTCGACTTTTAGGGGGGGCCGCGGGGCTGAACACTGAAGCTTTCTTT. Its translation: CASSRLLGGAAGLNTEAFF.

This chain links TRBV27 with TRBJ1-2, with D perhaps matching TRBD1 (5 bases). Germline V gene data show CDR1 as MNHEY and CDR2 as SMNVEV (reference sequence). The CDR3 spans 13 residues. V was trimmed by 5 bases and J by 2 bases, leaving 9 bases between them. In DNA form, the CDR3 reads TGTGCCAGCAGTCCGCGGGGCAACTATGGCTACACCTTC. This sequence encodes CASSPRGNYGYTF.

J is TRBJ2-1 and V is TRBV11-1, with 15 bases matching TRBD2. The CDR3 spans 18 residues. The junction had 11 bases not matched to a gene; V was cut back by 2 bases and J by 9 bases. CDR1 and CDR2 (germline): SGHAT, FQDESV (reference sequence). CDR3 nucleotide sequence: TGTGCCAGCAGCTTAAGGACTAGCGGGGGGGCTTTAACGCCTGAGCAGTTCTTC. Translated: CASSLRTSGGALTPEQFF.

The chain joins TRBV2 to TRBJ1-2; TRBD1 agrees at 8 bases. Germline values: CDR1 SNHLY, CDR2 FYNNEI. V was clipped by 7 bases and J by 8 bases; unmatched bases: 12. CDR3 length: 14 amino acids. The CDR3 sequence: CASTRDRGSGGYTF. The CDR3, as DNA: TGTGCCAGCACCAGAGACAGGGGAAGTGGGGGCTACACCTTC.

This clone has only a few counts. CDR3 nucleotides: TGTGCCAGCATTACACGGAAACAGGGTTATCAGCCCCAGCATTTT. This translates into CASITRKQGYQPQHF. The chain combines TRBV28 with TRBJ1-5; D might be TRBD1 (6 bases). CDR3 length: 15 amino acids. Trimming took off 7 bases at V and 5 bases at J, with 18 bases between the two ends. CDR1 is MDHEN, CDR2 SYDVKM, per germline.

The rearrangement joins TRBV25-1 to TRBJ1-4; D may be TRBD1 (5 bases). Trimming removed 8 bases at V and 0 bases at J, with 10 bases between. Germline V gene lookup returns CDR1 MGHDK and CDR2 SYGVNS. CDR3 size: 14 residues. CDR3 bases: TGTGCCAGCGAAGACAGCTCAACTAATGAAAAACTGTTTTTT. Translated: CASEDSSTNEKLFF.

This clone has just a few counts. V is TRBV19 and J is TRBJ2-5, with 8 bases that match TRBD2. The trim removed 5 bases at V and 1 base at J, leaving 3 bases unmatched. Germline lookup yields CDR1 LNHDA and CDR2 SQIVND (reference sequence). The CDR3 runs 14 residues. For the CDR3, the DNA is TGTGCCAGTAGTTCTCTAGCGGGCCAAGAGACCCAGTACTTC. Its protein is CASSSLAGQETQYF.

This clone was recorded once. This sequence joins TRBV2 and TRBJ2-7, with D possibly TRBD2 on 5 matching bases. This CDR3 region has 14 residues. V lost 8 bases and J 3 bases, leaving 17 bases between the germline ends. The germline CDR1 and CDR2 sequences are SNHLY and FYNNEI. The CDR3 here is CASYDRGGGYEQYF. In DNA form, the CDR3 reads TGTGCCAGCTATGATCGAGGTGGAGGCTACGAGCAGTACTTC.